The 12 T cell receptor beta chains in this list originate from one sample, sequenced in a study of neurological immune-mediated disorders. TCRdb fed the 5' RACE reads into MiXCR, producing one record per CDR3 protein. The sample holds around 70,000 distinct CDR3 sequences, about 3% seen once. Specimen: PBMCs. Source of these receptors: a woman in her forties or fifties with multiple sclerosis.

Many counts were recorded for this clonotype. CDR3 coding DNA: TGCAGTGCTAGTCCGCAGAACACCGGGGAGCTGTTTTTT. Its protein product is CSASPQNTGELFF. J is TRBJ2-2 and V is TRBV20-1; D is uncertain. Germline CDR1 and CDR2: DFQATT and SNEGSKA (reference sequence). V was clipped by 3 bases and J by 1 base, with 6 bases between them. The CDR3 contains 13 residues.

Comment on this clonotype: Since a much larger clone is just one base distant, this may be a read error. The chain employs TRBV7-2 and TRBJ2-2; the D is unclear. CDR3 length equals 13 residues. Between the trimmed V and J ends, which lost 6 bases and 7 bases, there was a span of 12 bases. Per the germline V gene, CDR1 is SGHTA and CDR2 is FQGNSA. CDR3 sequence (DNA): TGTGCCAGCAGTCTACTGCAAATCGGGGAGCTGTTTTTT. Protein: CASSLLQIGELFF.

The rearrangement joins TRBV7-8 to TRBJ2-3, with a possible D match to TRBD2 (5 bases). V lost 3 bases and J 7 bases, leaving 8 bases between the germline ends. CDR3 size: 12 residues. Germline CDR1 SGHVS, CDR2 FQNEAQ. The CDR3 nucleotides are TGTGCCAGCAGCTTCGGGGAACATACGCAGTATTTT. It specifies CASSFGEHTQYF. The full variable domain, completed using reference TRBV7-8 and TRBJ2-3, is GAGVSQSPRYKVAKRGQDVALRCDPISGHVSLFWYQQALGQGPEFLTYFQNEAQLDKSGLPSDRFFAERPEGSVSTLKIQRTQQEDSAVYLCASSFGEHTQYFGPGTRLTVL.

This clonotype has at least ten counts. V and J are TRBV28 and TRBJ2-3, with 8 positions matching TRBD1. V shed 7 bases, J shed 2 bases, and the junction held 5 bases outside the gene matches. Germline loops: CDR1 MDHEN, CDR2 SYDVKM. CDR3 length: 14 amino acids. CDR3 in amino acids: CASTWDRSTDTQYF. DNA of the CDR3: TGTGCCAGCACTTGGGACAGGTCCACAGATACGCAGTATTTT. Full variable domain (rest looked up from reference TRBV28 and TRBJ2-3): DVKVTQSSRYLVKRTGEKVFLECVQDMDHENMFWYRQDPGLGLRLIYFSYDVKMKEKGDIPEGYSVSREKKERFSLILESASTNQTSMYLCASTWDRSTDTQYFGPGTRLTVL.

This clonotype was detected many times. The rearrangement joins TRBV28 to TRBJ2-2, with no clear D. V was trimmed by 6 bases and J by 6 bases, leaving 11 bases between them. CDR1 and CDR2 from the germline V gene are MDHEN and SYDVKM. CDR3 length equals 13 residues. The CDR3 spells CASRPREPGELFF. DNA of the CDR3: TGTGCCAGCAGACCCCGAGAACCCGGGGAGCTGTTTTTT.

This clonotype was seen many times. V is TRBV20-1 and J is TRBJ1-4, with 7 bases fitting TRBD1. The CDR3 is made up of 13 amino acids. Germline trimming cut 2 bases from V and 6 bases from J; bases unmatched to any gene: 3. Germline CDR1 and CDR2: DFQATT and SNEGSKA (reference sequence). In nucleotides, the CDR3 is TGCAGTGCTAGAAGGGGGCGCGATGAAAAACTGTTTTTT. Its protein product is CSARRGRDEKLFF.

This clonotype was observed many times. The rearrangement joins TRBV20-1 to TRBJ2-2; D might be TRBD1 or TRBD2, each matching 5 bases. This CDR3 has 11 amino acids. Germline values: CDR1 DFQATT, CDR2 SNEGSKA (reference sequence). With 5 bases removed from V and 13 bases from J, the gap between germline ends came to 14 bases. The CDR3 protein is CSARDPAGLFF. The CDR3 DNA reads TGCAGTGCTCGGGACCCCGCTGGGCTGTTTTTT.

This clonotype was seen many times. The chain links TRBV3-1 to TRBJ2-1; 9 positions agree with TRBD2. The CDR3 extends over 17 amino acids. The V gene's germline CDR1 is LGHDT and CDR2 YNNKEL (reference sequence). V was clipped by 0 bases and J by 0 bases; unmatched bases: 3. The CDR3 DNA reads TGTGCCAGCAGCCAAGAGAGCGGGGGGACCTCCTACAATGAGCAGTTCTTC. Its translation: CASSQESGGTSYNEQFF.

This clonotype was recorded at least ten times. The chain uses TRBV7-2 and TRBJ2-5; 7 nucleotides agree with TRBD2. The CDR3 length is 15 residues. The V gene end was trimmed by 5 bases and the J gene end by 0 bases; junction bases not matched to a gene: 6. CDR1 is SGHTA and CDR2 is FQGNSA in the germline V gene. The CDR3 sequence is CASSQAGWYQETQYF. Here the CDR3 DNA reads TGTGCCAGCAGCCAAGCGGGGTGGTACCAAGAGACCCAGTACTTC.

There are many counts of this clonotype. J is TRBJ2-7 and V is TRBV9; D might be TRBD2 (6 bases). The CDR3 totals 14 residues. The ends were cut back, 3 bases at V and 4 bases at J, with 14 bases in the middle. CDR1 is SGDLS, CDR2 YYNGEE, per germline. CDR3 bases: TGTGCCAGCAGCGCCGGGGGAAGGGTATACGAGCAGTACTTC. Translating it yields CASSAGGRVYEQYF.

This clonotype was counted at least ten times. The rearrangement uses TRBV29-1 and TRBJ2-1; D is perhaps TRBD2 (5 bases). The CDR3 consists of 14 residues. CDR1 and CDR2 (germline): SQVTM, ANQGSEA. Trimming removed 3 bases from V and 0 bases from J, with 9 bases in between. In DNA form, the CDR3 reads TGCAGCGTTGAGCTTGAGGGCTCCTACAATGAGCAGTTCTTC. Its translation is CSVELEGSYNEQFF.

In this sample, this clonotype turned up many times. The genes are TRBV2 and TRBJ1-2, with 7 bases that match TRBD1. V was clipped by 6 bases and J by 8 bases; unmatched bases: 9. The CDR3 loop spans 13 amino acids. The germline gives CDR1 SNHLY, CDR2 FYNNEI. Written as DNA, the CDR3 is TGTGCCAGCAGCCCCAGGGAAGGGGGCGGCTACACCTTC. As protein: CASSPREGGGYTF.